The source of this TCR beta chain is a study of T-cell memory formation after mild COVID-19. Via MiXCR, TCRdb re-called the 5' RACE reads, giving one row per CDR3 protein. The table records around 140,000 distinct CDR3 sequences, about 5.5% of them present only once. V shed 3 bases and J 1 base; nucleotides not matched to a gene: 9. Germline V gene sequence: CDR1 MGHRA, CDR2 YSYEKL. The CDR3 spans 17 residues. The clonotype originates from an adult woman who had mild COVID-19 (a few samples of this study predate the infection). Cell type and time point are not known. The sequencing sample was made of PBMCs or a T cell subset sorted from them (not recorded which). The chain combines TRBV4-1 with TRBJ2-3, with TRBD1 matching over 8 bases. The CDR3 DNA reads TGCGCCAGCAGCCATCCCCGACAGGGGCGCGGCACAGATACGCAGTATTTT. Translation gives CASSHPRQGRGTDTQYF.